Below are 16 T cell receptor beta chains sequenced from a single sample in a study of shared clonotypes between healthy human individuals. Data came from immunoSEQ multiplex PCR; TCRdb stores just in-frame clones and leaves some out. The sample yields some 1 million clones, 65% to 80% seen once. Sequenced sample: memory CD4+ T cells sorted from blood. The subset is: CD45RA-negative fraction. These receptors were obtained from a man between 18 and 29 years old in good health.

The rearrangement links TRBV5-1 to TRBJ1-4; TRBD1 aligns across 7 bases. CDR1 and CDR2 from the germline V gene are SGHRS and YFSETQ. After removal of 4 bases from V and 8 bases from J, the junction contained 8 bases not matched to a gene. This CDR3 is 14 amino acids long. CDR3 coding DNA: TGCGCCAGCAGCCAGACAGGGCCAAAGGAAAAACTGTTTTTT. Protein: CASSQTGPKEKLFF.

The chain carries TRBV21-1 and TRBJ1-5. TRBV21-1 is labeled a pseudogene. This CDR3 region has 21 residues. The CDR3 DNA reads TGTGCCAGCAGCAAAGTACGCTACGGGGGACGGGTCGCCCATATTCATCAGCCCCAGCATTTT. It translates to CASSKVRYGGRVAHIHQPQHF.

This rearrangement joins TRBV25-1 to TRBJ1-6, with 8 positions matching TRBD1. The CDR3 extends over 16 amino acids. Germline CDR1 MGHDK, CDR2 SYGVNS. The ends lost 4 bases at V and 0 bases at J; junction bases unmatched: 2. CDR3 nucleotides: TGTGCCAGCAGTGTCGACAGGGGCTCCTATAATTCACCCCTCCACTTT. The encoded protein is CASSVDRGSYNSPLHF.

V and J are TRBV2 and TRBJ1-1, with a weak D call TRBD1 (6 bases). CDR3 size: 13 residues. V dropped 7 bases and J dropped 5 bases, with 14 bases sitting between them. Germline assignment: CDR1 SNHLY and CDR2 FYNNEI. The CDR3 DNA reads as TGTGCCAGCAACGGAATAGGGGGGACTGAAGCTTTCTTT. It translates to CASNGIGGTEAFF.

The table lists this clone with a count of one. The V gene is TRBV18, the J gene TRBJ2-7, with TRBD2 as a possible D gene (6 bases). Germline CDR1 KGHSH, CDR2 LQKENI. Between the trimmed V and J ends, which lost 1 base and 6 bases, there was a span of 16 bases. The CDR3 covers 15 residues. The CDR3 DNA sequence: TGTGCCAGCTCACCACAGACTAGTACCCTGGGCGAGCAGTACTTC. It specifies CASSPQTSTLGEQYF. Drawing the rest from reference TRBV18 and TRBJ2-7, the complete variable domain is NAGVMQNPRHLVRRRGQEARLRCSPMKGHSHVYWYRQLPEEGLKFMVYLQKENIIDESGMPKERFSAEFPKEGPSILRIQQVVRGDSAAYFCASSPQTSTLGEQYFGPGTRLTVT.

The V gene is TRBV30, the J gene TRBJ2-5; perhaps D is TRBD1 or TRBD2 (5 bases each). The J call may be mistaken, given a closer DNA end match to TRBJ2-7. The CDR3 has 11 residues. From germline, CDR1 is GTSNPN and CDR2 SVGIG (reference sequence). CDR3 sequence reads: CAMGESYEQYF. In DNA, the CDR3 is TGTGCCATGGGGGAGTCCTACGAGCAGTACTTC.

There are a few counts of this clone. The CDR3 sequence is CASSFRRGNRNTEAFF. As DNA, the CDR3 is TGCGCCAGCAGCTTTCGCAGGGGGAATCGGAACACTGAAGCTTTCTTT. This chain links TRBV5-1 with TRBJ1-1; 7 bases align to TRBD1. Germline V gene data show CDR1 as SGHRS and CDR2 as YFSETQ. V was pared by 2 bases and J by 1 base, with 8 bases of the junction left unmatched. The CDR3 spans 16 residues.

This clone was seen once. Written as DNA, the CDR3 is TGTGCCAGTAACGCCCTCGGGACAGATACGCAGTATTTT. Protein product: CASNALGTDTQYF. The rearrangement links TRBV19 to TRBJ2-3, with unresolved D. CDR3 length equals 13 residues. Germline-derived CDR1 and CDR2 are LNHDA and SQIVND (reference sequence). V was trimmed by 7 bases and J by 3 bases, leaving 11 bases between them.

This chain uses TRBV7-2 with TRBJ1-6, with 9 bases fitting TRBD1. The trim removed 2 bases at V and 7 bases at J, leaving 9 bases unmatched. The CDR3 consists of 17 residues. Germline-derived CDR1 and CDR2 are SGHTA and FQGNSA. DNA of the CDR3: TGTGCCAGCAGCTTAACCCTACAGGGGGCTCAAAATTCACCCCTCCACTTT. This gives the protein CASSLTLQGAQNSPLHF.

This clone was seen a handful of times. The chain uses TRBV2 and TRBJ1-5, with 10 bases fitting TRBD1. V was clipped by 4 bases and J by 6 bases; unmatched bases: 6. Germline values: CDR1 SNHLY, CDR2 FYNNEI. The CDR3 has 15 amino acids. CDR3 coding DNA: TGTGCCAGCAGTGTAGGGGACAGGGGCGGTCAGCCCCAGCATTTT. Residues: CASSVGDRGGQPQHF.

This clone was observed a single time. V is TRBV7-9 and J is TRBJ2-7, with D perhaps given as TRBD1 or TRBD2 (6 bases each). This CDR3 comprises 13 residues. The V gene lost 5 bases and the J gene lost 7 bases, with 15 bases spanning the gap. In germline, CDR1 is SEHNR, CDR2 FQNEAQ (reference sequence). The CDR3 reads CASSPGEVGEQYF. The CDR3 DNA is TGTGCCAGCAGCCCAGGGGAGGTGGGGGAGCAGTACTTC.

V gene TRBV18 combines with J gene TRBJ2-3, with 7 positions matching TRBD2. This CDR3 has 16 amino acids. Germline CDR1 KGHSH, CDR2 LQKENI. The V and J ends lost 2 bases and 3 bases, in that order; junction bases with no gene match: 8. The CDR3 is CASSPSSLLATDTQYF. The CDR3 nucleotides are TGTGCCAGCTCACCAAGTTCCCTACTAGCGACAGATACGCAGTATTTT.

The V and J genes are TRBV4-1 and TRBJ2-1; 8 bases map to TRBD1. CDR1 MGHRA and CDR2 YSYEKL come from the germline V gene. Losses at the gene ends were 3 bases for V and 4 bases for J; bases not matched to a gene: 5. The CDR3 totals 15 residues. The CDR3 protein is CASSHTGTGYNEQFF. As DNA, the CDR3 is TGCGCCAGCAGCCATACCGGGACAGGATACAATGAGCAGTTCTTC.

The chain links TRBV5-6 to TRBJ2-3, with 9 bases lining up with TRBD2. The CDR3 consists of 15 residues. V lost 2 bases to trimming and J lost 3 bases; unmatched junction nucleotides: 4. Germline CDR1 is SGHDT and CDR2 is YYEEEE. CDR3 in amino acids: CASSFLGLATDTQYF. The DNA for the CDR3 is TGTGCCAGCAGCTTTCTAGGACTAGCGACAGATACGCAGTATTTT.

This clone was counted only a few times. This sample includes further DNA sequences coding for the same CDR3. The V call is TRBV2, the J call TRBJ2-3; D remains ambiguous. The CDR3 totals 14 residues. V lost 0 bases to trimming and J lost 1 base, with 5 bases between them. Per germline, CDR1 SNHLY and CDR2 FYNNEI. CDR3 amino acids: CASSEALGTDTQYF. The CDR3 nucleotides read TGTGCCAGCAGTGAAGCATTAGGCACAGATACGCAGTATTTT.

CDR3 residues: CASSDVGGLVRQFF. The CDR3 coding sequence is TGTGCCAGCAGTGACGTGGGAGGGCTGGTTCGTCAGTTCTTC. This chain links TRBV25-1 with TRBJ2-1; 7 nucleotides match TRBD2. V shed 3 bases, J shed 13 bases, and the junction held 12 bases outside the gene matches. The CDR3 runs to 14 residues. The V gene's germline CDR1 is MGHDK and CDR2 SYGVNS.